This passage covers 27 T cell receptor beta chains from one sample sequenced in a study of memory CD4+ T cells and cytomegalovirus serostatus. Single viable CD3+CD4+CD8-CD45RO+ cells were sorted as the memory CD4+ T cells. Here immunoSEQ multiplex PCR was the method, and the copy in TCRdb shows in-frame clones only, minus some. Of about 92,000 clones in the sample, about four fifths were seen once. The sequencing input was memory CD4+ T cells from blood. These receptors were obtained from an adult in good health and CMV-seropositive.

This clone was counted once. The V and J genes are TRBV6-6 and TRBJ2-1, with TRBD2 as a possible D gene (5 bases). Deletions cut 4 bases from V and 7 bases from J, with 8 bases between. Germline V lookup: CDR1 MNHNY, CDR2 SVGAGI (reference sequence). The CDR3 totals 12 residues. The CDR3 nucleotides read TGTGCCAGCAGTTTACCGGGGAATGAGCAGTTCTTC. This translates into CASSLPGNEQFF.

CDR3 residues: CASSERGDRGGISYEQYF. DNA of the CDR3: TGTGCCAGCAGTGAACGGGGGGACAGGGGGGGCATATCCTACGAGCAGTACTTC. The chain joins TRBV6-1 to TRBJ2-7, with TRBD1 matching over 11 bases. This CDR3 has 18 amino acids. J gave up 1 base and V 2 bases, and 10 bases lay outside the gene matches. Germline-derived CDR1 and CDR2 are MNHNS and SASEGT.

V is TRBV5-1 and J is TRBJ2-3, with D possibly being TRBD1 or TRBD2 (5 bases each). This CDR3 is 14 amino acids long. Per the germline V gene, CDR1 is SGHRS and CDR2 is YFSETQ. V shed 5 bases and J shed 5 bases, with 15 bases lying between them. This CDR3 reads CASRVTGTGDTQYF. The CDR3 nucleotides read TGCGCCAGCAGAGTTACGGGGACGGGAGATACGCAGTATTTT.

The chain couples TRBV5-5 to TRBJ2-1; the D is unclear. V shed 0 bases and J shed 2 bases, with 9 bases lying between them. This CDR3 spans 15 amino acids. Looked up from germline, CDR1 is SGHKS and CDR2 is YYEKEE (reference sequence). CDR3 coding DNA: TGTGCCAGCAGCTTGGCTGGAGCAGCCTACAATGAGCAGTTCTTC. Translation: CASSLAGAAYNEQFF.

This clone has more than one count but fewer than ten. The same CDR3 is also encoded by other DNA sequences in this sample. The chain carries TRBV7-3 and TRBJ2-1; 13 bases line up with TRBD2. Trimming took 5 bases from V and 6 from J; bases not matched to a gene: 4. The CDR3 is made up of 15 amino acids. Germline values: CDR1 SGHTA, CDR2 FQGTGA. Written as DNA, the CDR3 is TGTGCCAGCAGCCAGAGACTAGCGGGAGGCAATGAGCAGTTCTTC. Protein sequence: CASSQRLAGGNEQFF.

This sequence joins TRBV7-9 and TRBJ2-7, with TRBD2 as a possible D gene (5 bases). The CDR3 runs to 15 residues. Deletions cut 5 bases from V and 3 bases from J, with 17 bases between. CDR1 is SEHNR and CDR2 is FQNEAQ in the germline V gene (reference sequence). CDR3 bases: TGTGCCAGCAGCCGACCTAAGACGGAGGTCTACGAGCAGTACTTC. It yields the protein CASSRPKTEVYEQYF.

V usage is TRBV7-9 and J usage is TRBJ2-3; D ambiguous. V was trimmed by 3 bases and J by 2 bases, leaving 9 bases between them. CDR1 is SEHNR, CDR2 FQNEAQ, per germline (reference sequence). This CDR3 has 14 amino acids. CDR3 in DNA: TGTGCCAGCAGCTTTACAGACCTCACAGATACGCAGTATTTT. Amino acids: CASSFTDLTDTQYF.

This clone was recorded at least ten times. This chain uses TRBV28 with TRBJ2-6; D is undetermined. In germline, CDR1 is MDHEN, CDR2 SYDVKM. The CDR3 is 15 residues long. Trimming took 6 bases from V and 0 from J, leaving 9 bases between them. CDR3 residues: CASSPWTSGANVLTF. The CDR3 DNA sequence: TGTGCCAGCAGCCCATGGACCTCTGGGGCCAACGTCCTGACTTTC. Variable domain in full (rest from reference TRBV28 and TRBJ2-6): DVKVTQSSRYLVKRTGEKVFLECVQDMDHENMFWYRQDPGLGLRLIYFSYDVKMKEKGDIPEGYSVSREKKERFSLILESASTNQTSMYLCASSPWTSGANVLTFGAGSRLTVL.

J is TRBJ2-7 and V is TRBV7-3, with D tentatively TRBD1 (5 bases). V was shortened by 1 base and J by 6 bases, with 7 bases between the two germline ends. The CDR3 is 12 residues long. CDR1 and CDR2 from the germline V gene are SGHTA and FQGTGA. The chain's CDR3 is CASSLNRGEQYF. DNA of the CDR3: TGTGCCAGCAGCTTAAATAGGGGCGAGCAGTACTTC.

J is TRBJ1-4 and V is TRBV7-9; D might be TRBD1 (5 bases). The V end was cut by 5 bases, the J end by 5 bases, with 9 bases between. The CDR3 is 13 residues long. Germline V gives CDR1 SEHNR, CDR2 FQNEAQ (reference sequence). Here the CDR3 reads CASSRQQNEKLFF. CDR3 nucleotides: TGTGCCAGCAGCCGACAGCAAAATGAAAAACTGTTTTTT. The entire variable domain, with the rest obtained from reference TRBV7-9 and TRBJ1-4, is as follows: DTGVSQNPRHKITKRGQNVTFRCDPISEHNRLYWYRQTLGQGPEFLTYFQNEAQLEKSRLLSDRFSAERPKGSFSTLEIQRTEQGDSAMYLCASSRQQNEKLFFGSGTQLSVL.

V gene TRBV30 combines with J gene TRBJ1-4, with a weak D call TRBD1 (5 bases). The V gene lost 2 bases and the J gene lost 10 bases, with 14 bases spanning the gap. CDR1 is GTSNPN and CDR2 is SVGIG in the germline V gene (reference sequence). CDR3 length equals 13 residues. The CDR3 loop reads CAWSKGDGGKLFF. The DNA for the CDR3 is TGTGCCTGGAGTAAAGGGGACGGGGGAAAACTGTTTTTT. The full variable domain, its missing parts supplied by reference TRBV30 and TRBJ1-4, is SQTIHQWPATLVQPVGSPLSLECTVEGTSNPNLYWYRQAAGRGLQLLFYSVGIGQISSEVPQNLSASRPQDRQFILSSKKLLLSDSGFYLCAWSKGDGGKLFFGSGTQLSVL.

V gene TRBV7-6 combines with J gene TRBJ2-7; 7 positions agree with TRBD2. CDR3 length equals 14 residues. Germline V gene lookup returns CDR1 SGHVS and CDR2 FNYEAQ. V trimming: 2 bases; J trimming: 2 bases; junction bases outside the gene matches: 3. The CDR3 protein is CASSLQGGPYEQYF. CDR3 DNA sequence: TGTGCCAGCAGCTTACAGGGAGGGCCCTACGAGCAGTACTTC.

This clone turned up a few times. This sequence joins TRBV6-6 and TRBJ2-7; TRBD1 matches at 8 bases. Germline loops: CDR1 MNHNY, CDR2 SVGAGI (reference sequence). Trimming removed 5 bases from V and 6 bases from J; junction bases left unmatched: 3. The CDR3 has 12 residues. The CDR3 bases are TGTGCCAGCAGTCCCAGGGGGCTCGAGCAGTACTTC. Encoded protein: CASSPRGLEQYF.

The rearrangement joins TRBV19 to TRBJ2-2; 10 bases align to TRBD1. With 7 bases clipped from V and 5 bases from J, the junction kept 4 bases outside the gene matches. Per germline, CDR1 LNHDA and CDR2 SQIVND (reference sequence). There are 14 residues in the CDR3. In DNA form, the CDR3 reads TGTGCCAGTAACGACAGGGGGCGGACCGGGGAGCTGTTTTTT. Translating it yields CASNDRGRTGELFF.

The chain is built from TRBV2 and TRBJ1-1; no firm D call. Trimming took 4 bases from V and 1 from J, leaving 10 bases between them. The CDR3 is 14 residues long. Per the germline V gene, CDR1 is SNHLY and CDR2 is FYNNEI. CDR3 loop: CASSVHSENTEAFF. As DNA, the CDR3 is TGTGCCAGCAGTGTTCACAGTGAGAACACTGAAGCTTTCTTT.

This clone appeared a few times. This sequence joins TRBV28 and TRBJ2-1; TRBD2 agrees at 7 bases. The CDR3 is 15 residues long. V gave up 2 bases and J gave up 8 bases; unmatched junction bases: 9. Germline CDR1 MDHEN, CDR2 SYDVKM. The CDR3 here is CASSLAGEVLDEQFF. The CDR3 bases are TGTGCCAGCAGTTTAGCGGGAGAAGTCTTGGATGAGCAGTTCTTC.

V usage is TRBV10-2 and J usage is TRBJ1-4; no reliable D call. This CDR3 region has 13 residues. V dropped 8 bases and J dropped 8 bases, with 15 bases sitting between them. Germline values: CDR1 WSHSY, CDR2 SAAADI. CDR3 in DNA: TGCGCCAGCGCCCACGACCCGCCCGAAAAACTGTTTTTT. It yields the protein CASAHDPPEKLFF.

The chain employs TRBV29-1 and TRBJ2-3; D unresolved. Germline V gene sequence: CDR1 SQVTM, CDR2 ANQGSEA. The CDR3 has 15 residues. Deletions cut 3 bases from V and 2 bases from J, with 15 bases between. In DNA form, the CDR3 reads TGCAGCGTTGATCCTGGCGCCCCGGCCACAGATACGCAGTATTTT. Protein: CSVDPGAPATDTQYF.

This clone has just one count. This chain uses TRBV30 with TRBJ2-7, with D perhaps matching TRBD2 (5 bases). The germline V and J ends were trimmed by 2 bases and 4 bases, with 12 bases remaining between them. Germline V gene data show CDR1 as GTSNPN and CDR2 as SVGIG (reference sequence). This CDR3 is built from 13 residues. CDR3 loop: CAWSKAVGYEQYF. CDR3 bases: TGTGCCTGGAGTAAAGCGGTCGGTTACGAGCAGTACTTC.

This chain connects TRBV9 to TRBJ1-1; no clear D gene. The V gene's germline CDR1 is SGDLS and CDR2 YYNGEE. CDR3 length: 14 residues. Trimming cost V 0 bases and J 4 bases, with 10 bases left between them. Here the CDR3 DNA reads TGTGCCAGCAGCGTAGGGAGTCGGGGCACTGAAGCTTTCTTT. It codes for CASSVGSRGTEAFF.

The chain is built from TRBV13 and TRBJ1-4; TRBD1 matches 8 bases. The germline V gene has CDR1 PRHDT and CDR2 FYEKMQ (reference sequence). The ends lost 4 bases at V and 4 bases at J; junction bases unmatched: 2. This CDR3 contains 14 residues. In DNA form, the CDR3 reads TGTGCCAGCAGCTCAGGGGGCTATAATGAAAAACTGTTTTTT. Encoded protein: CASSSGGYNEKLFF.

The CDR3 DNA sequence: TGTGCCAGCAGTCTCACACGGACGGATGGCTACACCTTC. The encoded protein is CASSLTRTDGYTF. V usage is TRBV6-5 and J usage is TRBJ1-2; D gene uncertain. This CDR3 has 13 amino acids. Germline values: CDR1 MNHEY, CDR2 SVGAGI. The germline V and J ends were trimmed by 5 bases and 6 bases, with 13 bases remaining between them.

The chain joins TRBV27 to TRBJ2-2, with unresolved D. V was shortened by 1 base and J by 8 bases, with 8 bases between the two germline ends. Looked up from germline, CDR1 is MNHEY and CDR2 is SMNVEV (reference sequence). The CDR3 contains 13 residues. In DNA form, the CDR3 reads TGTGCCAGCAGTTTATTGCGGTCGGGGGAGCTGTTTTTT. Its protein product is CASSLLRSGELFF.

The rearrangement uses TRBV6-5 and TRBJ1-4; D not certain. The CDR3 covers 14 residues. V was pared by 2 bases and J by 0 bases, with 4 bases between. Germline lookup yields CDR1 MNHEY and CDR2 SVGAGI. The CDR3 DNA reads TGTGCCAGCAGTTACGGAGCAACTAATGAAAAACTGTTTTTT. As protein: CASSYGATNEKLFF.

V is TRBV10-1 and J is TRBJ1-2; the D gene is possibly TRBD1 (5 bases). Trimming removed 3 bases at V and 3 bases at J, with 8 bases between. This CDR3 comprises 13 residues. The germline V gene encodes CDR1 WNHNN and CDR2 SYGVQD (reference sequence). CDR3 protein: CASSDRGDYGYTF. The CDR3 DNA reads TGCGCCAGCAGTGACCGGGGGGACTATGGCTACACCTTC.

V and J are TRBV25-1 and TRBJ2-3; the D call may be TRBD1 or TRBD2 (5 bases each). In germline, CDR1 is MGHDK, CDR2 SYGVNS. The CDR3 covers 14 residues. Trimming took off 1 base at V and 4 bases at J, with 9 bases between the two ends. The CDR3 is CASSESRESDTQYF. In DNA, the CDR3 is TGTGCCAGCAGTGAATCCAGGGAGTCAGATACGCAGTATTTT.

Points on this clone: A junction end diverges from the germline sequence, so it may reflect a read error. The chain recombines TRBV4-2 with TRBJ2-3, with a tentative D call TRBD2 (6 bases). The CDR3 has 13 amino acids. Germline V gene lookup returns CDR1 LGHNA and CDR2 YNFKEQ. CDR3 bases: TGTGCCAGCAGCCGAGACCGGGACTCACCCCCGTTTTTT. It is translated as CASSRDRDSPPFF.